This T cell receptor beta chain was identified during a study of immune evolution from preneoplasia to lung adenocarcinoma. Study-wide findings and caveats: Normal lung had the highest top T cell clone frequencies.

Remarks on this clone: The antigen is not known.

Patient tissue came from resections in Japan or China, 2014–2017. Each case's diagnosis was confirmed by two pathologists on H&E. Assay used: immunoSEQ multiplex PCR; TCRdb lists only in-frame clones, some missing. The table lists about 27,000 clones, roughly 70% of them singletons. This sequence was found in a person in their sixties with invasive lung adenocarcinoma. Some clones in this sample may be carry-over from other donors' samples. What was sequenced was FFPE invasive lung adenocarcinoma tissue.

The CDR3 DNA sequence: TGCGCCAGCAGCTTGCTGGGGACTAGCGGGACTGAGCAGTACTTC. It specifies CASSLLGTSGTEQYF. The rearrangement joins TRBV5-1 to TRBJ2-7, with 13 bases aligning to TRBD2. The CDR3 sequence is 15 residues long. Trimming removed 1 base from V and 7 bases from J; junction bases left unmatched: 5. CDR1 and CDR2 (germline): SGHRS, YFSETQ.